The 29 T cell receptor beta chains presented below share a single source sample, sequenced in a study of Ad26.COV2.S vaccination and SARS-CoV-2 variants. Libraries were prepared by immunoSEQ multiplex PCR; TCRdb keeps only in-frame clonotypes and omits some of them. This sample carries about 680,000 clones, 70% to 90% of them seen once, and the ten largest clones take roughly 1.5%. Indicated treatment: some 20 received Ad26.COV2.S at low or high dose, single or two shots; 5 received placebo; per-sample allocation not given. The investigators took samples on day 63 after the first vaccine or placebo injection. Specimen: peripheral blood, collected in a trial of Ad26.COV2.S vaccine versus placebo. The receptors originated from a person between 18 and 60 years old who received the Ad26.COV2.S COVID-19 vaccine or a placebo.

The chain combines TRBV12-3 or TRBV12-4 with TRBJ1-2; no firm D call. The CDR3 covers 12 residues. Trimming pared 5 bases from V and 4 bases from J, leaving 8 bases between. As DNA, the CDR3 is TGTGCCAGCAGTCCTCGATCCTATGGCTACACCTTC. Translating gives CASSPRSYGYTF.

CDR3 nucleotides: TGTGCCTGGAGTCCGGGACAGGCAACTAATGAAAAACTGTTTTTT. Protein: CAWSPGQATNEKLFF. V usage is TRBV30 and J usage is TRBJ1-4; 8 positions agree with TRBD1. Trimming at V came to 2 bases and at J to 0 bases, leaving 2 bases not matched to a gene. The CDR3 covers 15 residues. The germline gives CDR1 GTSNPN, CDR2 SVGIG (reference sequence).

V usage is TRBV3-1 (or the pseudogene TRBV3-2) and J usage is TRBJ1-5; 7 bases line up with TRBD1. The CDR3 has 15 residues. The V segment lost 4 bases and the J segment 2 bases; nucleotides outside the gene matches: 5. From germline, CDR1 is LGHDT and CDR2 YNNKEL (reference sequence). The CDR3 reads CASSPGGKGNQPQHF. In DNA, the CDR3 is TGTGCCAGCAGCCCAGGGGGTAAGGGCAATCAGCCCCAGCATTTT.

V and J are TRBV13 and TRBJ1-4, with 10 bases identical to TRBD1. V lost 2 bases and J lost 3; bases outside the gene matches: 3. The CDR3 totals 16 residues. Germline values: CDR1 PRHDT, CDR2 FYEKMQ (reference sequence). The CDR3: CASSLRTGGPNEKLFF. In nucleotides, the CDR3 is TGTGCCAGCAGCTTACGGACAGGGGGGCCTAATGAAAAACTGTTTTTT. Supplemented by reference TRBV13 and TRBJ1-4, the full variable domain reads AAGVIQSPRHLIKEKRETATLKCYPIPRHDTVYWYQQGPGQDPQFLISFYEKMQSDKGSIPDRFSAQQFSDYHSELNMSSLELGDSALYFCASSLRTGGPNEKLFFGSGTQLSVL.

This chain links TRBV6-5 with TRBJ2-1; TRBD1 matches at 9 bases. Germline-derived CDR1 and CDR2 are MNHEY and SVGAGI. The CDR3 consists of 15 residues. J lost 9 bases, V lost 0 bases, and 6 bases had no gene match. In DNA form, the CDR3 reads TGTGCCAGCAGTTACTCCGGGACAGGGACGCGTGAGCAGTTCTTC. Encoded protein: CASSYSGTGTREQFF.

V and J are TRBV7-2 and TRBJ1-1; D unclear. CDR3 size: 15 residues. V was cut by 5 bases and J by 8 bases, with 21 bases left in between. Germline loops: CDR1 SGHTA, CDR2 FQGNSA. The CDR3 coding sequence is TGTGCCAGCAGCCCAGAGCCGGGTCCATGGACCGAAGCTTTCTTT. As protein: CASSPEPGPWTEAFF.

This clone was detected only once. The V gene is TRBV24-1, the J gene TRBJ1-1; 7 bases match TRBD1. CDR3 length equals 14 residues. Germline assignment: CDR1 KGHDR and CDR2 SFDVKD. Trimming removed 3 bases from V and 3 bases from J; junction bases left unmatched: 3. The CDR3 sequence is CATSDSRGYTEAFF. As DNA, the CDR3 is TGTGCCACCAGTGATAGCAGGGGGTACACTGAAGCTTTCTTT.

The chain couples TRBV5-1 to TRBJ2-7, with 9 bases identical to TRBD2. V shed 0 bases and J 0 bases; nucleotides not matched to a gene: 1. The CDR3 runs to 15 residues. Germline lookup yields CDR1 SGHRS and CDR2 YFSETQ. The chain's CDR3 is CASSLGTSVSYEQYF. In DNA, the CDR3 is TGCGCCAGCAGCTTGGGGACTAGCGTCTCCTACGAGCAGTACTTC.

V usage is TRBV10-3 and J usage is TRBJ2-3; no clear D. This CDR3 contains 14 residues. The germline gives CDR1 ENHRY, CDR2 SYGVKD. The V end was cut by 6 bases, the J end by 5 bases, with 15 bases between. CDR3 bases: TGTGCCATCAGCGGGCCCTTAGGATTAGATACGCAGTATTTT. It encodes CAISGPLGLDTQYF.

The CDR3 DNA is TGTGCCAGCTCACCACCGGCTAGCGGGAGAGGCGAGCAGTTCTTC. As protein: CASSPPASGRGEQFF. The genes are TRBV18 and TRBJ2-1, with 10 bases lining up with TRBD2. Germline assignment: CDR1 KGHSH and CDR2 LQKENI. This CDR3 contains 15 residues. V was pared by 0 bases and J by 10 bases, with 6 bases of the junction left unmatched. The full variable domain, its missing parts supplied by reference TRBV18 and TRBJ2-1, is NAGVMQNPRHLVRRRGQEARLRCSPMKGHSHVYWYRQLPEEGLKFMVYLQKENIIDESGMPKERFSAEFPKEGPSILRIQQVVRGDSAAYFCASSPPASGRGEQFFGPGTRLTVL.

This clone showed up just once. This rearrangement joins TRBV19 to TRBJ2-7; TRBD1 matches at 12 bases. The CDR3 extends over 16 amino acids. CDR1 LNHDA and CDR2 SQIVND come from the germline V gene (reference sequence). With 6 bases clipped from V and 1 base from J, the junction kept 7 bases outside the gene matches. DNA for the CDR3: TGTGCCAGTAGCCCAGGGACAGGGGGCGCGTCCTACGAGCAGTACTTC. It yields the protein CASSPGTGGASYEQYF. Full variable domain (remainder filled in from reference TRBV19 and TRBJ2-7): DGGITQSPKYLFRKEGQNVTLSCEQNLNHDAMYWYRQDPGQGLRLIYYSQIVNDFQKGDIAEGYSVSREKKESFPLTVTSAQKNPTAFYLCASSPGTGGASYEQYFGPGTRLTVT.

For this clone: The junction and the germline gene differ at one end; a read error may be behind it. This chain joins TRBV15 and TRBJ2-3; TRBD1 is a possible D gene (6 bases). CDR1 is LNHNV, CDR2 YYDKDF, per germline (reference sequence). The CDR3 contains 15 residues. The CDR3: CATSRGETGTDTQYF. The CDR3 region has the DNA TGTGCCACCAGCAGAGGGGAGACAGGCACGGATACGCAGTATTTT.

This chain uses TRBV30 with TRBJ1-2; D is undetermined. Trimming removed 3 bases at V and 4 bases at J, with 15 bases between. Per the germline V gene, CDR1 is GTSNPN and CDR2 is SVGIG (reference sequence). This CDR3 comprises 14 residues. The CDR3 is CAWSTPLLSYGYTF. As DNA, the CDR3 is TGTGCCTGGAGCACCCCGTTATTGAGCTATGGCTACACCTTC. Full variable domain (outside the CDR3, taken from reference TRBV30 and TRBJ1-2): SQTIHQWPATLVQPVGSPLSLECTVEGTSNPNLYWYRQAAGRGLQLLFYSVGIGQISSEVPQNLSASRPQDRQFILSSKKLLLSDSGFYLCAWSTPLLSYGYTFGSGTRLTVV.

This clone came up once. The J gene is TRBJ2-3, the V gene TRBV14; D is ambiguous. The CDR3 is 14 amino acids. CDR1 SGHDN and CDR2 FVKESK come from the germline V gene. Between the trimmed V and J ends, which lost 3 bases and 2 bases, there was a span of 9 bases. The chain's CDR3 is CASSHVGSTDTQYF. In DNA form, the CDR3 reads TGTGCCAGCAGCCACGTAGGGTCCACAGATACGCAGTATTTT.

The J gene is TRBJ2-7, the V gene TRBV5-5; D may be TRBD2 (6 bases). In germline, CDR1 is SGHKS, CDR2 YYEKEE (reference sequence). This CDR3 contains 18 residues. V lost 3 bases to trimming and J lost 3 bases, with 25 bases between them. As DNA, the CDR3 is TGTGCCAGCAGCTATGAACTAGCCCAAGGTTTTCCAATCTACGAGCAGTACTTC. Translated, it gives CASSYELAQGFPIYEQYF.

This clone was seen just once. The chain carries TRBV3-1 (or the pseudogene TRBV3-2) and TRBJ2-5; TRBD2 agrees at 7 bases. V trimming: 3 bases; J trimming: 2 bases; junction bases outside the gene matches: 9. This CDR3 comprises 16 residues. In germline, CDR1 is LGHDT, CDR2 YNNKEL (reference sequence). This CDR3 reads CASSQVFSGQQETQYF. CDR3 sequence (DNA): TGTGCCAGCAGCCAGGTTTTTAGCGGGCAGCAAGAGACCCAGTACTTC.

Regarding this clone: Other nucleotide sequences in the sample specify the same CDR3. The CDR3 is CAWSRGQGNSPLHF. In DNA form, the CDR3 reads TGTGCCTGGAGCCGGGGACAGGGAAATTCACCCCTCCACTTT. The V and J genes are TRBV30 and TRBJ1-6, with 9 bases fitting TRBD1. The CDR3 consists of 14 residues. Germline CDR1 GTSNPN, CDR2 SVGIG (reference sequence). The trim removed 3 bases at V and 7 bases at J, leaving 4 bases unmatched.

This chain joins TRBV28 and TRBJ1-5; D gene unclear. Germline V gene sequence: CDR1 MDHEN, CDR2 SYDVKM. This CDR3 contains 16 residues. Trimming stripped 7 bases from V and 2 bases from J, with 18 bases between. The DNA for the CDR3 is TGTGCCAGCAACCCTGAGGGAACGGTTGGCAATCAGCCCCAGCATTTT. It yields the protein CASNPEGTVGNQPQHF.

This sequence joins TRBV27 and TRBJ2-1; 11 bases are shared with TRBD2. Germline values: CDR1 MNHEY, CDR2 SMNVEV (reference sequence). Losses at the gene ends were 6 bases for V and 13 bases for J; bases not matched to a gene: 14. This CDR3 has 15 residues. The CDR3 loop is CASRQQGLAGVRQFF. CDR3 DNA: TGTGCCAGCAGGCAACAAGGACTAGCGGGCGTCCGTCAGTTCTTC.

V usage is TRBV25-1 and J usage is TRBJ2-5, with D tentatively TRBD1 (6 bases). The CDR3 runs to 16 residues. The germline V and J ends were trimmed by 4 bases and 1 base, with 16 bases remaining between them. Germline values: CDR1 MGHDK, CDR2 SYGVNS. The CDR3 here is CASSGFDRRPQETQYF. The CDR3 coding sequence is TGTGCCAGCAGTGGCTTTGACAGGCGCCCCCAAGAGACCCAGTACTTC.

The CDR3 nucleotides are TGTGCCAGCTCACCACTTTCAGGGGAATTGAACACTGAAGCTTTCTTT. Residues: CASSPLSGELNTEAFF. The V call is TRBV18, the J call TRBJ1-1; D may be TRBD1 (6 bases). Germline V CDR1 and CDR2: KGHSH, LQKENI. The CDR3 is made up of 16 amino acids. The V and J ends lost 1 base and 0 bases respectively, with 12 bases between them. Drawing the rest from reference TRBV18 and TRBJ1-1, the complete variable domain is NAGVMQNPRHLVRRRGQEARLRCSPMKGHSHVYWYRQLPEEGLKFMVYLQKENIIDESGMPKERFSAEFPKEGPSILRIQQVVRGDSAAYFCASSPLSGELNTEAFFGQGTRLTVV.

Note on this clone: Other nucleotide sequences from this sample produce the same CDR3. The chain uses TRBV3-1 (or the pseudogene TRBV3-2) and TRBJ2-5, with a tentative D call TRBD2 (6 bases). V lost 5 bases to trimming and J lost 2 bases, with 9 bases between them. Germline CDR1 and CDR2: LGHDT and YNNKEL (reference sequence). The CDR3 sequence is 13 residues long. CDR3 loop: CASSWDFQETQYF. In nucleotides, the CDR3 is TGTGCCAGCAGCTGGGACTTTCAAGAGACCCAGTACTTC.

This chain links TRBV5-1 with TRBJ2-1; D is unresolved. In germline, CDR1 is SGHRS, CDR2 YFSETQ. V was shortened by 4 bases and J by 3 bases, with 14 bases between the two germline ends. The CDR3 loop spans 15 amino acids. This CDR3 is CASSPLGSRYNEQFF. CDR3 nucleotides: TGCGCCAGCAGCCCCTTAGGTTCACGCTACAATGAGCAGTTCTTC.

This clone has just one count. The CDR3 DNA sequence: TGTGCCAGCAGCTTGACGCGGAACAACAATGAGCAGTTCTTC. This translates into CASSLTRNNNEQFF. The gene calls are TRBV5-5 and TRBJ2-1; D is unresolved. Looked up from germline, CDR1 is SGHKS and CDR2 is YYEKEE (reference sequence). The V end lost 1 base, the J end lost 5 bases, and 10 bases lay between the germline ends. This CDR3 is built from 14 residues.

The chain recombines TRBV15 with TRBJ2-5; the D is unclear. V lost 0 bases to trimming and J lost 2 bases, with 7 bases between them. From germline, CDR1 is LNHNV and CDR2 YYDKDF (reference sequence). The CDR3 contains 14 residues. CDR3 residues: CATSRDLRQETQYF. CDR3 DNA sequence: TGTGCCACCAGCAGAGACCTTAGGCAAGAGACCCAGTACTTC.

The rearrangement links TRBV2 to TRBJ2-4, with D perhaps TRBD1 (6 bases). In germline, CDR1 is SNHLY, CDR2 FYNNEI. The CDR3 totals 18 residues. The V gene lost 4 bases and the J gene lost 0 bases, with 19 bases spanning the gap. The CDR3 loop reads CASSVSSLGGLAKNIQYF. The CDR3 DNA is TGTGCCAGCAGTGTAAGCAGCCTAGGGGGTCTAGCCAAAAACATTCAGTACTTC.

The V and J genes are TRBV11-2 and TRBJ1-2, with unresolved D. CDR1 is SGHAT, CDR2 FQNNGV, per germline. This CDR3 region has 12 residues. V was pared by 5 bases and J by 4 bases, with 8 bases between. The CDR3 region is CASSQDSYGYTF. The CDR3 DNA reads as TGTGCCAGCAGCCAGGACTCCTATGGCTACACCTTC. Drawing the rest from reference TRBV11-2 and TRBJ1-2, the complete variable domain is EAGVAQSPRYKIIEKRQSVAFWCNPISGHATLYWYQQILGQGPKLLIQFQNNGVVDDSQLPKDRFSAERLKGVDSTLKIQPAKLEDSAVYLCASSQDSYGYTFGSGTRLTVV.

This sequence joins TRBV28 and TRBJ1-2; 10 bases align to TRBD1. Germline trimming cut 6 bases from V and 2 bases from J; bases unmatched to any gene: 3. Per germline, CDR1 MDHEN and CDR2 SYDVKM. The CDR3 length is 14 residues. Here the CDR3 reads CASSSGQGNYGYTF. Written as DNA, the CDR3 is TGTGCCAGCAGCTCGGGACAGGGGAACTATGGCTACACCTTC.

The chain links TRBV6-6 to TRBJ2-5; D gene unclear. The CDR3 extends over 13 amino acids. V was cut by 2 bases and J by 0 bases, with 4 bases left in between. CDR1 is MNHNY, CDR2 SVGAGI, per germline (reference sequence). The chain's CDR3 is CASSYMNQETQYF. The DNA of the CDR3 is TGTGCCAGCAGTTACATGAACCAAGAGACCCAGTACTTC.